These 13 T cell receptor beta chains originate from one sample sequenced in a study of blood T cells in healthy people across ages. A second PCR of about 6 to 12 cycles used a sample-barcoded 5' primer and a J-beta primer mix. From the 5' RACE reads, TCRdb called clonotypes with MiXCR, one entry per CDR3 protein. The table includes 1.5 million to 2 million distinct CDR3 sequences, more than 35% detected once. The sequencing input was blood. These receptors were taken from a human donor in good health.

The sample holds a few counts of this clonotype. The V gene is TRBV29-1, the J gene TRBJ2-7, with a tentative D call TRBD2 (7 bases). The germline V gene has CDR1 SQVTM and CDR2 ANQGSEA. Between the trimmed V and J ends, which lost 7 bases and 2 bases, there was a span of 21 bases. There are 15 residues in the CDR3. CDR3 region: CSALGGGAHPYEQYF. Here the CDR3 DNA reads TGCAGCGCCCTAGGTGGGGGGGCCCACCCCTACGAGCAGTACTTC.

This clonotype was seen only a few times. The gene calls are TRBV4-1 and TRBJ2-1; no firm D call. V lost 0 bases to trimming and J lost 5 bases, with 14 bases between them. Germline-derived CDR1 and CDR2 are MGHRA and YSYEKL. This CDR3 has 16 residues. CDR3: CASSQEAGSFHNEQFF. The CDR3, as DNA: TGCGCCAGCAGCCAAGAGGCAGGCTCTTTCCACAATGAGCAGTTCTTC.

The chain combines TRBV7-8 with TRBJ1-2, with D unresolved. This CDR3 comprises 15 residues. Deletions cut 1 base from V and 4 bases from J, with 13 bases between. Germline V lookup: CDR1 SGHVS, CDR2 FQNEAQ. The CDR3 DNA reads as TGTGCCAGCAGCTTAGAAATTGAACCGATCTATGGCTACACCTTC. Translating it yields CASSLEIEPIYGYTF.

This clonotype was seen just once. Its ends do not fully match the called genes, so a read error is possible. V is TRBV3-1 and J is TRBJ1-2; 7 bases agree with TRBD1. This CDR3 has 13 residues. The germline V gene encodes CDR1 LGHDT and CDR2 YNNKEL (reference sequence). The CDR3 DNA reads TGTACCAGCAGCCAGACAGGGTCGGGTGGCTACACCTTC. It specifies CTSSQTGSGGYTF.

A note on this clonotype: One end of the junction does not line up with germline, which may come from a read error. The chain links TRBV12-5 to TRBJ2-3, with D maybe TRBD2 (7 bases). CDR1 is LGHNT and CDR2 is FRNRAP in the germline V gene. This CDR3 is built from 19 residues. The CDR3 protein is CASGPRKSGGRGRTDAQYF. In DNA form, the CDR3 reads TGTGCTAGTGGTCCCCGTAAGTCCGGGGGGCGAGGTCGCACAGATGCGCAGTATTTT.

This clonotype was recorded a few times. J is TRBJ2-3 and V is TRBV3-1, with TRBD2 as a possible D gene (5 bases). CDR1 is LGHDT and CDR2 is YNNKEL in the germline V gene (reference sequence). V lost 4 bases, J lost 2 bases, and 10 bases lay in between. The CDR3 contains 14 residues. The CDR3 is CASSPHGDTDTQYF. In DNA, the CDR3 is TGTGCCAGCAGCCCCCACGGGGACACAGATACGCAGTATTTT.

This clonotype was seen a few times. The rearrangement uses TRBV27 and TRBJ1-2; D possibly corresponds to TRBD1 (6 bases). Germline assignment: CDR1 MNHEY and CDR2 SMNVEV (reference sequence). This CDR3 comprises 16 residues. Trimming stripped 5 bases from V and 5 bases from J, with 21 bases between. CDR3 sequence reads: CASSPHSVTGAYGYTF. DNA for the CDR3: TGTGCCAGCAGTCCCCACTCGGTTACGGGGGCGTATGGCTACACCTTC.

The CDR3 region is CASSVGGRRSHEQYF. The CDR3, as DNA: TGTGCCAGCAGCGTCGGGGGGCGCAGGTCCCACGAGCAGTACTTC. The chain carries TRBV9 and TRBJ2-7; perhaps TRBD2 as D (7 bases). The CDR3 extends over 15 amino acids. V dropped 2 bases and J dropped 5 bases, with 17 bases sitting between them. Germline loops: CDR1 SGDLS, CDR2 YYNGEE. Based on the CDR3 plus reference TRBV9 and TRBJ2-7, the full variable domain is DSGVTQTPKHLITATGQRVTLRCSPRSGDLSVYWYQQSLDQGLQFLIQYYNGEERAKGNILERFSAQQFPDLHSELNLSSLELGDSALYFCASSVGGRRSHEQYFGPGTRLTVT.

A note on this clonotype: The junction shows a germline mismatch at one end, possibly a read error. The chain carries TRBV7-2 and TRBJ2-1, with D possibly being TRBD2 (5 bases). CDR1 and CDR2 from the germline V gene are SGHTA and FQGNSA. The CDR3 totals 14 residues. The CDR3 region has the DNA TGTGCCAGCAAACTCGGGCGGGCGAACAATGAGCAGGTCTTC. This encodes CASKLGRANNEQVF. Supplemented by reference TRBV7-2 and TRBJ2-1, the full variable domain reads GAGVSQSPSNKVTEKGKDVELRCDPISGHTALYWYRQSLGQGLEFLIYFQGNSAPDKSGLPSDRFSAERTGGSVSTLTIQRTQQEDSAVYLCASKLGRANNEQVFGPGTRLTVL.

The sample holds a few counts of this clonotype. The chain carries TRBV6-5 and TRBJ2-3, with TRBD1 matching 7 bases. The CDR3 is made up of 14 amino acids. J gave up 6 bases and V 2 bases, and 5 bases lay outside the gene matches. CDR1 MNHEY and CDR2 SVGAGI come from the germline V gene. Written as DNA, the CDR3 is TGTGCCAGCAGTTACACCAGGGGGTGGGATACGCAGTATTTT. This codes for CASSYTRGWDTQYF.

The chain joins TRBV7-3 to TRBJ2-1; the match to TRBD2 covers 16 bases. The germline CDR1 and CDR2 sequences are SGHTA and FQGTGA. V dropped 2 bases and J dropped 8; count of bases not matched to a gene: 12. This CDR3 has 19 residues. The CDR3: CASSLYGRGLAGGRDEQFF. In nucleotides, the CDR3 is TGTGCCAGCAGCTTATATGGCAGGGGACTAGCGGGGGGGCGGGATGAGCAGTTCTTC.

The J gene is TRBJ2-1, the V gene TRBV4-2, with unresolved D. Germline loops: CDR1 LGHNA, CDR2 YNFKEQ. Trimming removed 0 bases at V and 0 bases at J, with 12 bases between. The CDR3 spans 17 residues. CDR3 sequence reads: CASSQDYGVSSYNEQFF. In nucleotides, the CDR3 is TGTGCCAGCAGCCAAGATTATGGGGTGAGCTCCTACAATGAGCAGTTCTTC.

This clonotype was observed a handful of times. The V gene is TRBV2, the J gene TRBJ1-5, with a tentative D call TRBD1 (5 bases). The CDR3 runs to 14 residues. The germline V and J ends were trimmed by 6 bases and 1 base, with 10 bases remaining between them. CDR1 is SNHLY and CDR2 is FYNNEI in the germline V gene. The CDR3, as DNA: TGTGCCAGCAGGCGCGGGGGGAGCAATCAGCCCCAGCATTTT. This gives the protein CASRRGGSNQPQHF.